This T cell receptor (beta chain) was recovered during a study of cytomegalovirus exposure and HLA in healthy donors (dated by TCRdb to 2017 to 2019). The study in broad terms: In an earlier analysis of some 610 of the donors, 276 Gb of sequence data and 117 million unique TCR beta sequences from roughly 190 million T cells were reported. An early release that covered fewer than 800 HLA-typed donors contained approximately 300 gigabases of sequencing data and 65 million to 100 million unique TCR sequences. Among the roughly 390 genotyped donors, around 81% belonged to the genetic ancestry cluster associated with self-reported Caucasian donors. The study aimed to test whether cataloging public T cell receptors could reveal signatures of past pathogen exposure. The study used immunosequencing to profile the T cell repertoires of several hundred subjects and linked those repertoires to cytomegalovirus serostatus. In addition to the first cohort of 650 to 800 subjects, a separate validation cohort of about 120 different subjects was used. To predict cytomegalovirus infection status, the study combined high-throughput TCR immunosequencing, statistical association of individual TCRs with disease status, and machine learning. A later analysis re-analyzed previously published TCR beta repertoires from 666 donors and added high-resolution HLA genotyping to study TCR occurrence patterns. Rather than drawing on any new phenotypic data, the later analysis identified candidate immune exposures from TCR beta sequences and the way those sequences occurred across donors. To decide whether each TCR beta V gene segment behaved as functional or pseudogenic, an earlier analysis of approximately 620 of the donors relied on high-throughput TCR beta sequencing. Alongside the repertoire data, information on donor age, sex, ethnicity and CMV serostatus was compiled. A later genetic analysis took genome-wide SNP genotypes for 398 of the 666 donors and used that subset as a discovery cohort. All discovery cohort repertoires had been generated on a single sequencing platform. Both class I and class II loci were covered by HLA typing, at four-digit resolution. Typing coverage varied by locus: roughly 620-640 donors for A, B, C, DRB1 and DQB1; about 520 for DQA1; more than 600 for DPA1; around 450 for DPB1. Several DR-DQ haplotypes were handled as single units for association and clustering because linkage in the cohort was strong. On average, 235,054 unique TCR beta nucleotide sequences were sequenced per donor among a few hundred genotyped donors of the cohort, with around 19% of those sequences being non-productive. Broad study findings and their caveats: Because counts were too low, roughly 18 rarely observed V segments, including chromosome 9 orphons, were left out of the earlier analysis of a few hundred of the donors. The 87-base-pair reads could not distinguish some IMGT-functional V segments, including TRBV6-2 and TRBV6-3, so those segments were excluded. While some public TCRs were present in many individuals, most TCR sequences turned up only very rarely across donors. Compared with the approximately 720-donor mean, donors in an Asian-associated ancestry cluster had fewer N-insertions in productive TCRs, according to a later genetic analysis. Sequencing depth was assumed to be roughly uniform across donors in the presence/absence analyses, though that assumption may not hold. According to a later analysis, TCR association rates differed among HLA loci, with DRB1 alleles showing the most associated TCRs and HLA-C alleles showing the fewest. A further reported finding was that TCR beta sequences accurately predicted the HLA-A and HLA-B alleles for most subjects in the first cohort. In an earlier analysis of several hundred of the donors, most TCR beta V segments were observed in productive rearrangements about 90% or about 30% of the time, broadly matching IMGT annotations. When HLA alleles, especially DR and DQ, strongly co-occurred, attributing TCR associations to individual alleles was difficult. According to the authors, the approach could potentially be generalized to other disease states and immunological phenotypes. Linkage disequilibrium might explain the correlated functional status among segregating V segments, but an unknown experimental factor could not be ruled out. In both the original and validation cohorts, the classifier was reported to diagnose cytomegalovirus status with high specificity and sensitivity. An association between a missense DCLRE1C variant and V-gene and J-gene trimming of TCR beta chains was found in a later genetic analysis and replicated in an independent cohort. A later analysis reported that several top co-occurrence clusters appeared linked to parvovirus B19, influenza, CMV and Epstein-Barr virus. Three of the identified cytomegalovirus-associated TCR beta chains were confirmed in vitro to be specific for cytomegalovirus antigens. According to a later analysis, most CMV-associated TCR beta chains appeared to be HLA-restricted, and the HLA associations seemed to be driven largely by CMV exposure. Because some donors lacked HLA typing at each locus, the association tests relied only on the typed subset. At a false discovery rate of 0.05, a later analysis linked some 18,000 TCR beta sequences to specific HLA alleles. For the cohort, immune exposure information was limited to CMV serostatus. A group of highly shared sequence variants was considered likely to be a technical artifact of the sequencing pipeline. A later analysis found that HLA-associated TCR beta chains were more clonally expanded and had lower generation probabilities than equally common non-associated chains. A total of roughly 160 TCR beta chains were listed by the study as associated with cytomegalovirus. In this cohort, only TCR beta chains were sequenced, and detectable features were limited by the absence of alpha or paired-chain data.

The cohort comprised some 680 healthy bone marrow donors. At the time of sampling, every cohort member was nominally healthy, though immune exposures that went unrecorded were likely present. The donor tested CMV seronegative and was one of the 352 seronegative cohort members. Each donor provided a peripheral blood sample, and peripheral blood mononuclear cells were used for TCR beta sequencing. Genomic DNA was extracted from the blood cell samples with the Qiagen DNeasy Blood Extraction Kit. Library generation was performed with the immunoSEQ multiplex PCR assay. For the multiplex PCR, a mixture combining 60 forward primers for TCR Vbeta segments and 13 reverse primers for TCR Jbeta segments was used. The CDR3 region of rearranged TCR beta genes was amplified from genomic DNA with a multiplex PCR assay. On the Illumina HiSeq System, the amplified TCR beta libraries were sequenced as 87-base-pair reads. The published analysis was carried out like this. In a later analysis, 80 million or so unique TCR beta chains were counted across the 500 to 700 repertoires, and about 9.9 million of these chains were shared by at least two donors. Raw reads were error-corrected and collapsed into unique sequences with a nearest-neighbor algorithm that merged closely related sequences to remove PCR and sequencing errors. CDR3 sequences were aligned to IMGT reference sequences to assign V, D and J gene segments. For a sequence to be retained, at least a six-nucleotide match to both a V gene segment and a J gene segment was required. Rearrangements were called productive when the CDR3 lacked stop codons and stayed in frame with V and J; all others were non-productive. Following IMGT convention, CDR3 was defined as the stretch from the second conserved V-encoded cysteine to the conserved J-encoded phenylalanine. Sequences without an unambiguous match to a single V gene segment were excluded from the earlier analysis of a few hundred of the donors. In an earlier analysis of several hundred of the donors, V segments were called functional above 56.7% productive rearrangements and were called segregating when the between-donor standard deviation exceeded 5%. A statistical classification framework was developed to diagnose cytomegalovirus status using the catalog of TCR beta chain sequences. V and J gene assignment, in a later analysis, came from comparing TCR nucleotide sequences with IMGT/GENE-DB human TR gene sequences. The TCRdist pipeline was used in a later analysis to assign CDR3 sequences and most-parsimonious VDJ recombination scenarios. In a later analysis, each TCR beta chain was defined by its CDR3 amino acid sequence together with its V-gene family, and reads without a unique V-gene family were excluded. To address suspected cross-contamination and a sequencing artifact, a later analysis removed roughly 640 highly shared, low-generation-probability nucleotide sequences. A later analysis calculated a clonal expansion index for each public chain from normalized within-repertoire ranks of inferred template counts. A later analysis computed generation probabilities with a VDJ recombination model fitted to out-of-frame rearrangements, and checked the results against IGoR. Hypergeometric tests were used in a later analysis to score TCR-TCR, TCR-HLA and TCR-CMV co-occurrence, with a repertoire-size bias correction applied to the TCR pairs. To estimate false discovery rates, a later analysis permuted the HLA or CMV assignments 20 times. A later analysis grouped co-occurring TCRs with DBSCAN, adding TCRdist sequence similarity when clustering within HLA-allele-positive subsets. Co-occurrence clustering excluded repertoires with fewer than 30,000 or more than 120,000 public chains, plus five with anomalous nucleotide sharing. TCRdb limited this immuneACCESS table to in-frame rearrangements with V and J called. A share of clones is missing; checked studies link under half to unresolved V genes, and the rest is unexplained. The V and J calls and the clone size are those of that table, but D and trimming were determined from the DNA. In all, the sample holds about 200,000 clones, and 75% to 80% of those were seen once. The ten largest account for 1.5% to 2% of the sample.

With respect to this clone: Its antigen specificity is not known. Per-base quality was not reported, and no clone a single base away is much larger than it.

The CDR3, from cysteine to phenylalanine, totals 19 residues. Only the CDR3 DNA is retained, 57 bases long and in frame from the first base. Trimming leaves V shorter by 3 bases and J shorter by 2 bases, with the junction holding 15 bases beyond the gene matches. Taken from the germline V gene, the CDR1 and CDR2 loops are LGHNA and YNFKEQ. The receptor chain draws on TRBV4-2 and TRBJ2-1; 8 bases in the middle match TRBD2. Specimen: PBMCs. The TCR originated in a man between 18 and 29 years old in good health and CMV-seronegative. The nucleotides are TGTGCCAGCAGCCACACCGGGACTAGTCCTTCGTTCGCCTACAATGAGCAGTTCTTC. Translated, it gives CASSHTGTSPSFAYNEQFF.